The source of this TCR beta chain is a study of blood T cell repertoires in COVID-19. The study recruited people aged about 18 to 95 years across around 24 US areas. Participants were placed into cohorts based on the clinical history they reported. Original analysis: Nucleated cell counts were estimated from reference gene primer amplification. Profiled with immunoSEQ multiplex PCR; TCRdb holds only in-frame clones, not every one. D and trimming were read from the DNA, whereas the V and J calls and clone size are those reported in that table. The sample holds 300,000 to 350,000 clones, around 91% seen once. The CDR3 runs 15 residues. Germline CDR1 and CDR2: MDHEN and SYDVKM. J gave up 4 bases and V 6 bases, and 6 bases lay outside the gene matches.

Material for sequencing was PBMCs or T cells enriched from blood (not recorded which). This sequence was found in a woman younger than 30 with acute COVID-19. The V call is TRBV28, the J call TRBJ2-7; 13 bases line up with TRBD2. CDR3 in amino acids: CASRRGLAGPYEQYF. CDR3 in DNA: TGTGCCAGCAGACGGGGACTAGCGGGGCCTTACGAGCAGTACTTC.